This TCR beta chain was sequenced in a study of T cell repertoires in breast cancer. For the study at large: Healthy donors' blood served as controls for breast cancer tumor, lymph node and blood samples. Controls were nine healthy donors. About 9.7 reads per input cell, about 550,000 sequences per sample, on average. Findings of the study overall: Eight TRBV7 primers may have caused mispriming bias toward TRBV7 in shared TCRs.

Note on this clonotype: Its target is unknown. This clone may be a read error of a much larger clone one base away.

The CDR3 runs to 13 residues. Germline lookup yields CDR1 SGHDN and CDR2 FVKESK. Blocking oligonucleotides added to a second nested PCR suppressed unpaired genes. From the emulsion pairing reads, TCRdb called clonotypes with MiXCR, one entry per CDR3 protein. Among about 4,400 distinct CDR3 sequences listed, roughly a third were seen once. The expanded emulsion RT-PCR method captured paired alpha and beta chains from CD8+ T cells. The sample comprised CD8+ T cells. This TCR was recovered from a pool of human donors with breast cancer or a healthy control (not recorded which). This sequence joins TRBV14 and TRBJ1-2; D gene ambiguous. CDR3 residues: CASSQDVNYDYTF. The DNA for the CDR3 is TGTGCCAGCAGCCAAGACGTGAACTATGACTACACCTTC.